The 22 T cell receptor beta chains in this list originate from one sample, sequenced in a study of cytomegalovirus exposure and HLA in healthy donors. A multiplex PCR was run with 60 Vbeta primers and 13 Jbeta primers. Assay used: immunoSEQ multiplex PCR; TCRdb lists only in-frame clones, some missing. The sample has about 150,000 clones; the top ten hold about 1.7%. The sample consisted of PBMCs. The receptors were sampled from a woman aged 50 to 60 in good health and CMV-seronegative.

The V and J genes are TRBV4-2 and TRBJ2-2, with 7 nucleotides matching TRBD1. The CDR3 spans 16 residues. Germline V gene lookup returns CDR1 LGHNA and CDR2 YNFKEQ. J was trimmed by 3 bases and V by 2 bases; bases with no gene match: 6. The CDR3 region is CASSQKQGSYTGELFF. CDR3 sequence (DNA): TGTGCCAGCAGCCAAAAACAGGGGTCTTACACCGGGGAGCTGTTTTTT.

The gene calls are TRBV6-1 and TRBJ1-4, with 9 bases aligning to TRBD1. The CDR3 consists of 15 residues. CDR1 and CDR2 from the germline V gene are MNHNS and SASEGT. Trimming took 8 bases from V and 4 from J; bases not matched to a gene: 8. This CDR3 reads CASADRGFVNEKLFF. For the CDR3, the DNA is TGTGCCAGCGCCGACAGGGGGTTTGTTAATGAAAAACTGTTTTTT.

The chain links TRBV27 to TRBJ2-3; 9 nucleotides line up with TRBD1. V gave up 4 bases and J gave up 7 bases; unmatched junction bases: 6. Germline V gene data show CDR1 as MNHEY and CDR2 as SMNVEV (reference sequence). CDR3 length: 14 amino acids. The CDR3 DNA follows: TGTGCCAGCAGTTCGGCGGACAGGGGTCATACGCAGTATTTT. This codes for CASSSADRGHTQYF.

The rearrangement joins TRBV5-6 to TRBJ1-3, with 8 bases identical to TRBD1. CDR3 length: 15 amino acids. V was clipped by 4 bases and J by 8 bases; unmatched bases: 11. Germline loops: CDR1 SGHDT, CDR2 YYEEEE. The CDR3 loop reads CASSTRDRLLDTIYF. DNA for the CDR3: TGTGCCAGCAGCACTAGGGACAGGCTTCTAGACACCATATATTTT. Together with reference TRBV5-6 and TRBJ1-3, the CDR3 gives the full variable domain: DAGVTQSPTHLIKTRGQQVTLRCSPKSGHDTVSWYQQALGQGPQFIFQYYEEEERQRGNFPDRFSGHQFPNYSSELNVNALLLGDSALYLCASSTRDRLLDTIYFGEGSWLTVV.

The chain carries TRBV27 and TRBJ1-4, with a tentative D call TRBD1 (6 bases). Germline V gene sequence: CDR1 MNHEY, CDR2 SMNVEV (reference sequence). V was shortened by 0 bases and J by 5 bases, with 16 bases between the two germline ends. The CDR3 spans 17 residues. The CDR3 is CASSLSGTQRHNEKLFF. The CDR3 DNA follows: TGTGCCAGCAGTTTATCAGGGACACAGCGACACAATGAAAAACTGTTTTTT.

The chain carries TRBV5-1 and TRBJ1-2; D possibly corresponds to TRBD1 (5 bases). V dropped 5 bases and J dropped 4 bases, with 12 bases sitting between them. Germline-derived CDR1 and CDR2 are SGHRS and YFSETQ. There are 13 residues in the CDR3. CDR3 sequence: CASSLTGAYGYTF. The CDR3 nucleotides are TGCGCCAGCAGTTTAACAGGAGCCTATGGCTACACCTTC.

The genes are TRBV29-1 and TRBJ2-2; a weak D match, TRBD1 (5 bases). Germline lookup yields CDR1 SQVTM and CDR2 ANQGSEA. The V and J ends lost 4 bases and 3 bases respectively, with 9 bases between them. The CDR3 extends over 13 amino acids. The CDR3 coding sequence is TGCAGCGTTGTCAGGGTTGACACCGGGGAGCTGTTTTTT. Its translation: CSVVRVDTGELFF.

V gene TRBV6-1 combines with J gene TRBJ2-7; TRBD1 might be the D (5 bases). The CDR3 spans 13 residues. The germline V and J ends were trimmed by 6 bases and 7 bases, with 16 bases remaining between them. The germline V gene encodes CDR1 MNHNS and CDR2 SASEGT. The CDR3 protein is CASRPGAMEEQYF. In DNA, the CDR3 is TGTGCCAGCAGGCCTGGGGCAATGGAGGAGCAGTACTTC.

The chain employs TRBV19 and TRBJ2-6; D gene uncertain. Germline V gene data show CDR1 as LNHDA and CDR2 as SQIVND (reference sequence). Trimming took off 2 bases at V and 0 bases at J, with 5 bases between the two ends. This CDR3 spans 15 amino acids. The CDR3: CASSIRSSGANVLTF. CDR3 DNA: TGTGCCAGTAGTATACGGAGCTCTGGGGCCAACGTCCTGACTTTC. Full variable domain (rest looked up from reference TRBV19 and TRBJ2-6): DGGITQSPKYLFRKEGQNVTLSCEQNLNHDAMYWYRQDPGQGLRLIYYSQIVNDFQKGDIAEGYSVSREKKESFPLTVTSAQKNPTAFYLCASSIRSSGANVLTFGAGSRLTVL.

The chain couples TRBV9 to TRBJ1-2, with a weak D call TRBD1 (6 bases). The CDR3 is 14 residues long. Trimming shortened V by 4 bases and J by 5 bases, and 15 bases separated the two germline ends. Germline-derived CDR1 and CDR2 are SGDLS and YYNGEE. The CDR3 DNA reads TGTGCCAGCAGCCCCCTCGGACAGACATATGGCTACACCTTC. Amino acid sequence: CASSPLGQTYGYTF.

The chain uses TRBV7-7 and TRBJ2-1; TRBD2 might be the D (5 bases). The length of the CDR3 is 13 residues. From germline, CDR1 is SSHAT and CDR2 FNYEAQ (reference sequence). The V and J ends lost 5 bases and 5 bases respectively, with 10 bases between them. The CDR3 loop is CASSPGLNNEQFF. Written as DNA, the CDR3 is TGTGCCAGCAGCCCAGGACTGAACAATGAGCAGTTCTTC.

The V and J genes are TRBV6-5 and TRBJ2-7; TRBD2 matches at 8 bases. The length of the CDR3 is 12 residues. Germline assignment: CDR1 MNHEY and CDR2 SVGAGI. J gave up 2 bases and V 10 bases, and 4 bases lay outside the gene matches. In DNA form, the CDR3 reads TGTGCCACCGCCGGGGGGGCCTACGAGCAGTACTTC. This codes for CATAGGAYEQYF.

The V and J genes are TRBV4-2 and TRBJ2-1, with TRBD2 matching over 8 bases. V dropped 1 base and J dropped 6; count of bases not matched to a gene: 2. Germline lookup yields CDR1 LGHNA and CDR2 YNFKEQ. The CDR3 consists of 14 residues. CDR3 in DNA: TGTGCCAGCAGCCAAGGGACTAGCTCCAATGAGCAGTTCTTC. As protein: CASSQGTSSNEQFF.

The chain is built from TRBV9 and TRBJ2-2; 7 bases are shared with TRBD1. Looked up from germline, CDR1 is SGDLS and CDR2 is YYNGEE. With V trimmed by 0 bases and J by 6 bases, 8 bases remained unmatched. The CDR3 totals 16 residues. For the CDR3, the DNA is TGTGCCAGCAGCGTAGAAGTAGGGGGCAGCTCCGGGGAGCTGTTTTTT. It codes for CASSVEVGGSSGELFF.

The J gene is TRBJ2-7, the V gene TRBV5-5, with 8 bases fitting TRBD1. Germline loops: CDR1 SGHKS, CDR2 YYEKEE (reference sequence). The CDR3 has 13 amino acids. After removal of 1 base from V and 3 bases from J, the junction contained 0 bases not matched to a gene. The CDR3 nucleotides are TGTGCCAGCAGCTTGACAGGGGGCTACGAGCAGTACTTC. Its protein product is CASSLTGGYEQYF. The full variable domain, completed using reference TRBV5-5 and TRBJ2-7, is DAGVTQSPTHLIKTRGQQVTLRCSPISGHKSVSWYQQVLGQGPQFIFQYYEKEERGRGNFPDRFSARQFPNYSSELNVNALLLGDSALYLCASSLTGGYEQYFGPGTRLTVT.

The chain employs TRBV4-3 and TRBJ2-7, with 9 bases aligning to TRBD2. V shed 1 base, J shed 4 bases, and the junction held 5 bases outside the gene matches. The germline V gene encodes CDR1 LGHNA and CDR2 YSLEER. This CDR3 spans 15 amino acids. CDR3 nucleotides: TGCGCCAGCAGCCAAGTAGCGGGAGTTGTTTACGAGCAGTACTTC. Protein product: CASSQVAGVVYEQYF.

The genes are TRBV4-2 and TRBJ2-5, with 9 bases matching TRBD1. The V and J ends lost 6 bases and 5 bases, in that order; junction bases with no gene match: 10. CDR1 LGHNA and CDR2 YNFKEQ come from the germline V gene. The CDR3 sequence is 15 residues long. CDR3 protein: CASSRGQGDQETQYF. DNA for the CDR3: TGTGCCAGCAGTCGGGGACAGGGCGATCAGGAGACCCAGTACTTC.

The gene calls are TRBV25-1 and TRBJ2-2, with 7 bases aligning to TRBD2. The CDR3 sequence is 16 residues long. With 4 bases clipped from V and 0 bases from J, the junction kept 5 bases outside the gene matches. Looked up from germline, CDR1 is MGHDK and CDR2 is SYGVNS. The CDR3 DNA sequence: TGTGCCAGCAGTGCACTGGGGGGGGCGAACACCGGGGAGCTGTTTTTT. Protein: CASSALGGANTGELFF.

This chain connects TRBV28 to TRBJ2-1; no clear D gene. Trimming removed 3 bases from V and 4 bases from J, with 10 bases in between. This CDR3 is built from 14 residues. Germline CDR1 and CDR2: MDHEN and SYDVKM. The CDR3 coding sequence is TGTGCCAGCAGTTTCGGCGGAGCATACAATGAGCAGTTCTTC. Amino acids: CASSFGGAYNEQFF.

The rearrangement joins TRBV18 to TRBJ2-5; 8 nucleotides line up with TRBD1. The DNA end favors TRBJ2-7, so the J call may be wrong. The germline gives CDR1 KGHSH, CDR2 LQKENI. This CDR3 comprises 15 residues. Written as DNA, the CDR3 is TGTGCCAGCTCACCTACAGGGGGGACACACTACGAGCAGTACTTC. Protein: CASSPTGGTHYEQYF.

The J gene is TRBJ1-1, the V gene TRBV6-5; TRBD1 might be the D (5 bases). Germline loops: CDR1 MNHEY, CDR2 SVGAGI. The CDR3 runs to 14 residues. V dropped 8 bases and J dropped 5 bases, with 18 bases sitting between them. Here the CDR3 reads CASGRTLSGTEAFF. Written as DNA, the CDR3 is TGTGCCAGCGGGCGGACACTTTCGGGTACTGAAGCTTTCTTT.

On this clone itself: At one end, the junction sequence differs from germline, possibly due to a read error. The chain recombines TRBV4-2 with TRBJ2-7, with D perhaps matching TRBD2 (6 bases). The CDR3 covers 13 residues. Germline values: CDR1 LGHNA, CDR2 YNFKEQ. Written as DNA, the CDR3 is TGTGCCAGCAGCCAAGACCTCCGGGGGAAGCAGTGCTTC. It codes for CASSQDLRGKQCF.